The 14 T cell receptor beta chains presented below share a single source sample, sequenced in a study of T cells in Graves' hyperthyroidism and ophthalmopathy (dated by TCRdb to the late 2010s). The library was built by means of multiplex PCR. The sequencing machine was an Illumina HiSeq 2000. The TCR beta CDR3 regions were amplified from RNA transcripts. For the first round of RT-PCR on the TCR CDR3, the HTBI primer set was used together with the Qiagen OneStep RT-PCR kit. TCRdb redid the processing of the public reads, applying fastp at Q25 and MiXCR, and retained in-frame beta chains. Rows are combined by CDR3 protein, so each entry shows the most common genes and DNA. The sample table shows about 600,000 distinct CDR3 sequences, and around 15% are seen once. The ten largest clones take up around 13% of the sample. The sequencing input was blood. The origin of the receptors is a woman between 50 and 59 years old with Graves' ophthalmopathy.

This clonotype was counted many times. This rearrangement joins TRBV7-2 to TRBJ1-6, with D possibly TRBD1 on 6 matching bases. From germline, CDR1 is SGHTA and CDR2 FQGNSA. V gave up 1 base and J gave up 6 bases, with 10 bases separating them. The CDR3 has 15 residues. As DNA, the CDR3 is TGTGCCAGCAGCTTAGGTGGGGGGCTTAATTCACCCCTCCACTTT. It is translated as CASSLGGGLNSPLHF.

Only a few counts were recorded for this clonotype. CDR3 sequence: CASSVRAGSQETQYF. For the CDR3, the DNA is TGTGCCAGCAGCGTTCGAGCGGGGAGCCAAGAGACCCAGTACTTC. The V call is TRBV9, the J call TRBJ2-5; 7 bases fit TRBD2. The CDR3 spans 15 residues. V lost 2 bases, J lost 1 base, and 5 bases stayed unmatched. CDR1 and CDR2 from the germline V gene are SGDLS and YYNGEE.

Comment on this clonotype: This may come from a read error, since a much larger clone is one base off. The chain has TRBV4-2 and TRBJ2-1, with 7 bases that match TRBD2. Germline V CDR1 and CDR2: LGHNA, YNFKEQ. Losses at the gene ends were 4 bases for V and 4 bases for J; bases not matched to a gene: 10. This CDR3 comprises 16 residues. The CDR3 here is CASSLGHSGAYNEQFF. The CDR3 bases are TGTGCCAGCAGCCTAGGTCACAGCGGGGCTTACAATGAGCAGTTCTTC.

This clonotype was seen at least ten times. V gene TRBV15 combines with J gene TRBJ1-5, with D uncertain. V dropped 4 bases and J dropped 1 base, with 11 bases sitting between them. This CDR3 comprises 15 residues. CDR1 is LNHNV, CDR2 YYDKDF, per germline (reference sequence). The CDR3 region has the DNA TGTGCCACCAGCAACGAGGGAAGGAGCAATCAGCCCCAGCATTTT. It specifies CATSNEGRSNQPQHF.

A few counts support this clonotype. A read error may explain this, as a much larger clone is one base away. The V call is TRBV18, the J call TRBJ1-1; 7 positions agree with TRBD1. The CDR3 runs 16 residues. The germline gives CDR1 KGHSH, CDR2 LQKENI. J gave up 4 bases and V 0 bases, and 8 bases lay outside the gene matches. The CDR3 here is CASSPPYGTESTEAFF. The CDR3 nucleotides read TGTGCCAGCTCACCACCATACGGGACAGAGAGCACTGAAGCTTTCTTT. The entire variable domain, with the rest obtained from reference TRBV18 and TRBJ1-1, is as follows: NAGVMQNPRHLVRRRGQEARLRCSPMKGHSHVYWYRQLPEEGLKFMVYLQKENIIDESGMPKERFSAEFPKEGPSILRIQQVVRGDSAAYFCASSPPYGTESTEAFFGQGTRLTVV.

There are many counts of this clonotype. This chain uses TRBV14 with TRBJ2-7; 8 bases fit TRBD1. The J segment lost 8 bases and the V segment lost 2 bases, leaving 5 bases of the junction unmatched. In germline, CDR1 is SGHDN, CDR2 FVKESK. This CDR3 contains 13 residues. The chain's CDR3 is CASSQTDRAKQYF. The CDR3, as DNA: TGTGCCAGCAGCCAAACGGACAGGGCAAAGCAGTACTTC.

This clonotype came up many times. The V call is TRBV7-3, the J call TRBJ2-3; 9 bases are shared with TRBD2. The CDR3 is 14 amino acids. Trimming at V came to 7 bases and at J to 2 bases, leaving 4 bases not matched to a gene. Germline V gene data show CDR1 as SGHTA and CDR2 as FQGTGA. CDR3 protein: CASKLAGNTDTQYF. The CDR3 nucleotides read TGTGCCAGCAAGCTAGCGGGAAACACAGATACGCAGTATTTT.

This clonotype has a count of ten or more. J is TRBJ2-1 and V is TRBV30; 8 bases match TRBD1. The CDR3 sequence is 12 residues long. The junction had 10 bases not matched to a gene; V was cut back by 8 bases and J by 10 bases. Germline V gene data show CDR1 as GTSNPN and CDR2 as SVGIG (reference sequence). The CDR3 DNA reads as TGTGCCGGAGGGACAGGTGGGGGAGAGCAGTTCTTC. Its translation: CAGGTGGGEQFF.

This clonotype was found many times. J is TRBJ2-7 and V is TRBV20-1; a possible D gene is TRBD1 (6 bases). The CDR3 length is 12 residues. CDR1 DFQATT and CDR2 SNEGSKA come from the germline V gene (reference sequence). V was clipped by 8 bases and J by 5 bases, with 16 bases between them. CDR3 DNA: TGCAGTCAACAGGGATCTGTTCACGAGCAGTACTTC. Protein product: CSQQGSVHEQYF.

This clonotype was seen at least ten times. In DNA, the CDR3 is TGTGCCAGCAGTGACGACAGGTATCAGCCCCAGCATTTT. It yields the protein CASSDDRYQPQHF. The chain uses TRBV6-1 and TRBJ1-5; tentatively, D is TRBD1 (6 bases). Germline CDR1 reads MNHNS; CDR2 reads SASEGT. CDR3 length equals 13 residues. The V and J ends lost 3 bases and 5 bases respectively, with 8 bases between them.

The genes are TRBV20-1 and TRBJ1-4; D gene ambiguous. The V end was cut by 2 bases, the J end by 5 bases, with 9 bases between. This CDR3 comprises 13 residues. Germline V lookup: CDR1 DFQATT, CDR2 SNEGSKA (reference sequence). This chain's CDR3 is CSARQDTNEKLFF. As DNA, the CDR3 is TGCAGTGCTAGACAAGACACGAATGAAAAACTGTTTTTT.

This clonotype appeared many times. V and J are TRBV13 and TRBJ2-7, with 11 nucleotides matching TRBD2. Germline V CDR1 and CDR2: PRHDT, FYEKMQ (reference sequence). V shed 5 bases and J 3 bases; nucleotides not matched to a gene: 3. This CDR3 is 14 amino acids long. In DNA form, the CDR3 reads TGTGCCAGCAGCAGACTAGCGGGAAACTACGAGCAGTACTTC. As protein: CASSRLAGNYEQYF. Full variable domain (remainder filled in from reference TRBV13 and TRBJ2-7): AAGVIQSPRHLIKEKRETATLKCYPIPRHDTVYWYQQGPGQDPQFLISFYEKMQSDKGSIPDRFSAQQFSDYHSELNMSSLELGDSALYFCASSRLAGNYEQYFGPGTRLTVT.

This sequence joins TRBV4-2 and TRBJ2-7; D is possibly TRBD2 (6 bases). Germline CDR1 is LGHNA and CDR2 is YNFKEQ. Trimming removed 0 bases from V and 3 bases from J, with 12 bases in between. The CDR3 contains 15 residues. The CDR3 sequence: CASSQDRRDDYEQYF. In DNA form, the CDR3 reads TGTGCCAGCAGCCAAGATCGGAGGGACGACTACGAGCAGTACTTC.

In this sample, this clonotype turned up many times. The V and J genes are TRBV28 and TRBJ1-1; no clear D. This CDR3 comprises 12 residues. V was shortened by 5 bases and J by 7 bases, with 11 bases between the two germline ends. CDR1 and CDR2 from the germline V gene are MDHEN and SYDVKM. The CDR3 region has the DNA TGTGCCAGCAGTCAAATGCCAGGTGAAGCTTTCTTT. The encoded protein is CASSQMPGEAFF. The full variable domain, in which reference TRBV28 and TRBJ1-1 provide the parts outside the CDR3, is DVKVTQSSRYLVKRTGEKVFLECVQDMDHENMFWYRQDPGLGLRLIYFSYDVKMKEKGDIPEGYSVSREKKERFSLILESASTNQTSMYLCASSQMPGEAFFGQGTRLTVV.